These 3 T cell receptor beta chains came from one sample sequenced in a study of beta chain features in type 1 diabetes. Points from the study as a whole: Type 1 diabetes patients had TCRB CDR3s that were shorter (moderately but significantly so) in all four CD4+ subsets.

These receptors lack a known antigen. The entirety of the isolated RNA underwent reverse transcription, so expressed TCRB transcripts were sequenced. Clones were read by immunoSEQ multiplex PCR, and TCRdb kept only the in-frame ones, dropping some. The data contain 250,000 to 350,000 clones, 13% to 15% of them seen just once; the ten biggest clones take up about 0.017%. Sequencing input: naive CD4+ T cells from blood. These receptors came from a young man with type 1 diabetes.

This clone was counted only a few times. This chain uses TRBV5-1 with TRBJ2-1; TRBD2 aligns across 9 bases. The CDR3 length is 15 residues. With V trimmed by 6 bases and J by 6 bases, 10 bases remained unmatched. Germline V gives CDR1 SGHRS, CDR2 YFSETQ. This chain's CDR3 is CASTLIAGGGNEQFF. Written as DNA, the CDR3 is TGCGCCAGCACCCTAATCGCGGGAGGGGGCAATGAGCAGTTCTTC.

This clone was found a few times. This chain connects TRBV9 to TRBJ2-2, with 8 bases identical to TRBD2. From germline, CDR1 is SGDLS and CDR2 YYNGEE. Trimming took 4 bases from V and 8 from J; bases not matched to a gene: 10. This CDR3 has 15 residues. As DNA, the CDR3 is TGTGCCAGCAGCCAGAGGTCACTAGCGGTGGGGGAGCTGTTTTTT. Residues: CASSQRSLAVGELFF.

V and J are TRBV9 and TRBJ2-1; TRBD2 aligns across 16 bases. CDR1 is SGDLS and CDR2 is YYNGEE in the germline V gene. V shed 8 bases and J 9 bases; nucleotides not matched to a gene: 5. The CDR3 sequence is 14 residues long. The CDR3 loop reads CASAGTSGRGEQFF. CDR3 bases: TGTGCCAGTGCCGGGACTAGCGGGAGGGGTGAGCAGTTCTTC.